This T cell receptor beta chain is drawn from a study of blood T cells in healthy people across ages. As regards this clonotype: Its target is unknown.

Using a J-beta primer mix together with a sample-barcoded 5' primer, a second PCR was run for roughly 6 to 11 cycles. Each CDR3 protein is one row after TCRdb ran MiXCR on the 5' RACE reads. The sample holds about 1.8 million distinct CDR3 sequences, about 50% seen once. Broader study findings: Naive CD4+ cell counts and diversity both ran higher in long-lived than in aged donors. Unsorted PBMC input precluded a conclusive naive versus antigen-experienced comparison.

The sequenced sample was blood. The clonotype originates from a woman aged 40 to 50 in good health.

CDR3 amino acids: CASSGTDAYEQYF. The CDR3 nucleotides are TGCGCCAGCTCCGGGACAGATGCCTACGAGCAGTACTTC. The chain has TRBV4-1 and TRBJ2-7; TRBD1 matches 7 bases. This CDR3 is built from 13 residues. Trimming took 8 bases from V and 2 from J; bases not matched to a gene: 6. Germline loops: CDR1 MGHRA, CDR2 YSYEKL.